A single sample is the source of the 5 T cell receptor beta chains below, sequenced in a study of vaccination and CD4 T cells after COVID-19. No cognate antigen is known for these TCRs. Stated time point: late sampling 161 to 241 days after vaccination in three convalescent patients. Treatment noted: approximately 10-day PBMC culture with coronavirus spike peptide pools or control peptides (ViraFEST assay). Sequence data for DNA of cultured CD4+ T cells were generated by the Oncomine TCR Beta short-read assay. TCRdb re-analysed the PCR reads in MiXCR, keeping a single row per CDR3 protein. In the table there are about 15,000 distinct CDR3 sequences, approximately 50% of which are singletons. The specimen comprised CD4+ T cells from blood, cultured in vitro, sampled about 7 months after SARS-CoV-2 vaccination. These receptors all stem from a human donor who had recovered from COVID-19.

This sequence joins TRBV7-2 and TRBJ1-6; D gene ambiguous. The length of the CDR3 is 16 residues. CDR1 is SGHTA and CDR2 is FQGNSA in the germline V gene. V lost 1 base and J lost 7, with 14 bases in between. The CDR3: CASSLVATAINSPLHF. Here the CDR3 DNA reads TGTGCCAGCAGCTTAGTTGCTACAGCAATCAATTCACCCCTCCACTTT.

Remarks on this clonotype: The DNA is omitted, as the CDR3 cannot be located on it reliably, and the CDR3 follows TCRdb's listing. The rearrangement joins TRBV19 to TRBJ1-6; the table names TRBD1, a call not compared with the DNA. The CDR3 has 15 residues if both end residues are counted. The germline V gene has CDR1 LNHDA and CDR2 SQIVND (reference sequence). The CDR3 loop is CASSPWGTGNSPPHF.

This clonotype showed up just a few times. This chain connects TRBV7-2 to TRBJ1-2; possible D gene TRBD1, 5 bases. Germline values: CDR1 SGHTA, CDR2 FQGNSA. V shed 4 bases and J shed 3 bases, with 12 bases lying between them. The CDR3 spans 14 residues. CDR3 DNA: TGTGCCAGCAGCTCTCCGGGACGGCACTATGGCTACACCTTC. Translation gives CASSSPGRHYGYTF.

This clonotype was recorded a few times. The V gene is TRBV7-9, the J gene TRBJ1-1, with D uncertain. Trimming cost V 8 bases and J 1 base, with 11 bases left between them. From germline, CDR1 is SEHNR and CDR2 FQNEAQ (reference sequence). This CDR3 is 13 amino acids long. The CDR3 loop is CASVLSRNTEAFF. The CDR3 region has the DNA TGTGCCAGCGTGCTTAGTAGGAACACTGAAGCTTTCTTT. The complete variable domain, with remaining parts taken from reference TRBV7-9 and TRBJ1-1, reads DTGVSQNPRHKITKRGQNVTFRCDPISEHNRLYWYRQTLGQGPEFLTYFQNEAQLEKSRLLSDRFSAERPKGSFSTLEIQRTEQGDSAMYLCASVLSRNTEAFFGQGTRLTVV.

This clonotype appeared a few times. This chain joins TRBV6-5 and TRBJ1-1, with D tentatively TRBD1 (5 bases). From germline, CDR1 is MNHEY and CDR2 SVGAGI. CDR3 length equals 13 residues. V shed 2 bases and J shed 7 bases, with 11 bases lying between them. CDR3 sequence: CASSYRGTLEAFF. In DNA form, the CDR3 reads TGTGCCAGCAGTTACCGGGGGACCCTTGAAGCTTTCTTT.